A single sample is the source of the 17 T cell receptor beta chains below, sequenced in a study of T-cell reconstitution after alpha-beta-depleted transplantation in children. Unique molecular identifiers featured in how the TCRbeta library was prepared. TCRdb called the PCR reads again in MiXCR, with one record for every CDR3 protein. Among 130,000 to 150,000 distinct CDR3 sequences listed, roughly 9% were seen once. The sequencing here drew on PBMCs, mostly from graft donor cells, taken 180 days after TCRalphabeta/CD19-depleted stem cell transplant. These receptors were collected from a female patient aged 2-15 years who had a stem cell transplant for congenital amegakaryocytic thrombocytopenia, so the T cells may come from the graft donor.

This chain joins TRBV5-1 and TRBJ2-5; D remains unclear. Trimming pared 2 bases from V and 5 bases from J, leaving 10 bases between. CDR1 is SGHRS, CDR2 YFSETQ, per germline. The CDR3 is 13 amino acids. The DNA for the CDR3 is TGCGCCAGCAGCTTAGAAGTGCAGGAGACCCAGTACTTC. Its translation is CASSLEVQETQYF. Full variable domain (remainder filled in from reference TRBV5-1 and TRBJ2-5): KAGVTQTPRYLIKTRGQQVTLSCSPISGHRSVSWYQQTPGQGLQFLFEYFSETQRNKGNFPGRFSGRQFSNSRSEMNVSTLELGDSALYLCASSLEVQETQYFGPGTRLLVL.

This clonotype appeared many times. CDR3 region: CSARTGVRHEQYF. In DNA, the CDR3 is TGCAGTGCTAGAACGGGAGTAAGGCACGAGCAGTACTTC. The rearrangement links TRBV20-1 to TRBJ2-7, with D possibly TRBD2 on 6 matching bases. The CDR3 has 13 residues. Trimming took off 2 bases at V and 5 bases at J, with 13 bases between the two ends. Germline V gene data show CDR1 as DFQATT and CDR2 as SNEGSKA (reference sequence).

This clonotype was observed a handful of times. The gene calls are TRBV10-3 and TRBJ2-2; 7 bases fit TRBD2. Per the germline V gene, CDR1 is ENHRY and CDR2 is SYGVKD. The CDR3 length is 15 residues. Trimming removed 11 bases from V and 5 bases from J; junction bases left unmatched: 14. For the CDR3, the DNA is TGTGCCGCGACGCCTAGCGCGGGAGCAACCGGGGAGCTGTTTTTT. It specifies CAATPSAGATGELFF.

This clonotype has at least ten counts. This chain joins TRBV6-5 and TRBJ2-5; maybe TRBD2 (5 bases). The V end lost 5 bases, the J end lost 3 bases, and 13 bases lay between the germline ends. Looked up from germline, CDR1 is MNHEY and CDR2 is SVGAGI. The CDR3 sequence is 14 residues long. The CDR3 region has the DNA TGTGCCAGCAGTACCCGATGGGGAGAAGAGACCCAGTACTTC. It translates to CASSTRWGEETQYF.

The chain joins TRBV4-1 to TRBJ2-7; D is unclear. CDR3 size: 15 residues. CDR1 and CDR2 (germline): MGHRA, YSYEKL. The ends were cut back, 4 bases at V and 1 base at J, with 14 bases in the middle. CDR3 residues: CASSRLLDGSYEQYF. The CDR3 DNA reads as TGCGCCAGCAGCCGCCTCCTGGACGGATCCTACGAGCAGTACTTC.

This clonotype was counted at least ten times. The genes are TRBV2 and TRBJ2-3; D is uncertain. Germline V gene lookup returns CDR1 SNHLY and CDR2 FYNNEI. V lost 8 bases and J lost 3, with 3 bases in between. This CDR3 comprises 10 residues. In DNA, the CDR3 is TGTGCCAGCCCGACAGATACGCAGTATTTT. Translated: CASPTDTQYF.

This clonotype came up many times. The gene calls are TRBV6-5 and TRBJ2-3, with 7 nucleotides matching TRBD1. Germline assignment: CDR1 MNHEY and CDR2 SVGAGI. This CDR3 has 16 residues. The junction had 8 bases not matched to a gene; V was cut back by 2 bases and J by 3 bases. Here the CDR3 reads CASSYHHRGGTDTQYF. As DNA, the CDR3 is TGTGCCAGCAGTTACCATCACAGGGGTGGGACAGATACGCAGTATTTT.

This clonotype was seen many times. The rearrangement uses TRBV28 and TRBJ2-2; D remains ambiguous. V was clipped by 4 bases and J by 2 bases, with 8 bases between them. Germline V CDR1 and CDR2: MDHEN, SYDVKM. The CDR3 covers 14 residues. CDR3 sequence (DNA): TGTGCCAGCAGTTCTCCCTTTAACACCGGGGAGCTGTTTTTT. As protein: CASSSPFNTGELFF.

The V call is TRBV20-1, the J call TRBJ2-7; D is undetermined. CDR3 length: 14 amino acids. The germline CDR1 and CDR2 sequences are DFQATT and SNEGSKA (reference sequence). The germline V and J ends were trimmed by 3 bases and 3 bases, with 15 bases remaining between them. CDR3 in DNA: TGCAGTGCTAGCCCCCCTTTATTTAACTACGAGCAGTACTTC. It translates to CSASPPLFNYEQYF.

This clonotype was recorded many times. The V call is TRBV29-1, the J call TRBJ2-1, with 9 bases that match TRBD2. The CDR3 length is 15 residues. The trim removed 4 bases at V and 7 bases at J, leaving 11 bases unmatched. Germline assignment: CDR1 SQVTM and CDR2 ANQGSEA. The CDR3 coding sequence is TGCAGCGTTGCGTCGCGACTAGCGGAACAAAATGAGCAGTTCTTC. Translation gives CSVASRLAEQNEQFF.

This clonotype was picked up a small number of times. The chain recombines TRBV28 with TRBJ2-4; 7 nucleotides agree with TRBD1. V lost 5 bases to trimming and J lost 3 bases; unmatched junction nucleotides: 19. The CDR3 sequence is 19 residues long. CDR1 is MDHEN, CDR2 SYDVKM, per germline. Here the CDR3 DNA reads TGTGCCAGCAGTGATCGACAGGGTGGGATGATGCGGTACAAAAACATTCAGTACTTC. Translating it yields CASSDRQGGMMRYKNIQYF.

This clonotype was picked up many times. This chain joins TRBV5-1 and TRBJ2-2; 7 nucleotides align to TRBD1. The J segment lost 0 bases and the V segment lost 4 bases, leaving 6 bases of the junction unmatched. The length of the CDR3 is 16 residues. The V gene's germline CDR1 is SGHRS and CDR2 YFSETQ. This CDR3 reads CASSRNTGANTGELFF. In DNA, the CDR3 is TGCGCCAGCAGCAGAAATACAGGGGCGAACACCGGGGAGCTGTTTTTT.

To note about this clonotype: A read error may be the cause here, since a much bigger clone is one base away. This CDR3 is CASSRGSRGHTDTQYF. The CDR3 DNA is TGTGCCAGCAGCAGGGGGTCCAGGGGGCACACAGATACGCAGTATTTT. The chain carries TRBV6-1 and TRBJ2-3; 8 positions match TRBD1. The CDR3 runs to 16 residues. CDR1 and CDR2 (germline): MNHNS, SASEGT. J was trimmed by 2 bases and V by 6 bases; bases with no gene match: 10.

V is TRBV19 and J is TRBJ1-1, with D unclear. The germline gives CDR1 LNHDA, CDR2 SQIVND (reference sequence). The CDR3 extends over 16 amino acids. V shed 1 base and J shed 0 bases, with 12 bases lying between them. The CDR3 DNA is TGTGCCAGTAGTATAGTTTGGAAACTCATGAACACTGAAGCTTTCTTT. Residues: CASSIVWKLMNTEAFF. Full variable domain (outside the CDR3, taken from reference TRBV19 and TRBJ1-1): DGGITQSPKYLFRKEGQNVTLSCEQNLNHDAMYWYRQDPGQGLRLIYYSQIVNDFQKGDIAEGYSVSREKKESFPLTVTSAQKNPTAFYLCASSIVWKLMNTEAFFGQGTRLTVV.

The CDR3 sequence: CSSTGDKLVMNTEAFF. In DNA, the CDR3 is TGCAGCTCAACGGGGGACAAACTCGTGATGAACACTGAAGCTTTCTTT. The rearrangement uses TRBV29-1 and TRBJ1-1, with D possibly matching TRBD1 (6 bases). V was clipped by 8 bases and J by 0 bases, with 22 bases between them. This CDR3 comprises 16 residues. Germline CDR1 is SQVTM and CDR2 is ANQGSEA.

This clonotype was detected ten times or more. The J gene is TRBJ2-3, the V gene TRBV12-3 or TRBV12-4; D remains ambiguous. The V gene lost 5 bases and the J gene lost 0 bases, with 6 bases spanning the gap. There are 13 residues in the CDR3. CDR3 sequence reads: CASSSDSTDTQYF. DNA of the CDR3: TGTGCCAGCAGTAGTGACAGCACAGATACGCAGTATTTT.

Many counts were recorded for this clonotype. The chain has TRBV9 and TRBJ2-3, with 8 nucleotides matching TRBD2. The CDR3 is 14 amino acids. J was trimmed by 5 bases and V by 0 bases; bases with no gene match: 2. Germline V CDR1 and CDR2: SGDLS, YYNGEE. The CDR3, as DNA: TGTGCCAGCAGCGTAGAAACTAGCGGAGATACGCAGTATTTT. It encodes CASSVETSGDTQYF.